This TCR beta chain was found in a study of shared clonotypes between healthy human individuals. CDR1 is LNHDA and CDR2 is SQIVND in the germline V gene (reference sequence). The CDR3 totals 12 residues. V lost 7 bases and J 10 bases, leaving 13 bases between the germline ends. On this clone itself: As yet, its antigen is unknown.

The run depth of the assay was deep. TCRdb keeps only in-frame clones here, not all; method: immunoSEQ multiplex PCR. The table includes approximately 2,300,000 clones, 85% to 95% detected once. Study-level findings and limits: Large depth notwithstanding, sorted-subset sequencing proved incomplete by rarefaction.

The donors were adults (healthy and HIV-negative) with no recent acute infections or vaccinations. In the CD4+ fraction, cells were divided into CD45RA+ naive and CD45RA-negative memory subsets. Sequencing input: naive CD4+ T cells from PBMCs. Subset indicated: CD45RA+ positively selected. J is TRBJ1-4 and V is TRBV19; D unclear. This clonotype was obtained from a man between 18 and 35 years old in good health. Some clones in this sample may be carry-over from other donors' samples. The CDR3 DNA sequence: TGTGCCAGTATGGAGAAGGGATCAAAACTGTTTTTT. Protein product: CASMEKGSKLFF.